Shown below are 25 T cell receptor beta chains from a single sample sequenced in a study of identical twins. TCRdb itself ran the 5' RACE reads through MiXCR, one entry per CDR3 protein. The top ten clones hold around 13% of a sample with approximately 700,000 distinct CDR3 sequences, over 15% of them seen once. The sample also formed part of further work on T cells expressing NK-cell markers.

Sequenced input: PBMCs. All receptors come from a woman younger than 30 in good health.

The chain links TRBV7-9 to TRBJ2-6, with 9 bases matching TRBD1. The germline V gene has CDR1 SEHNR and CDR2 FQNEAQ (reference sequence). The ends lost 5 bases at V and 4 bases at J; junction bases unmatched: 9. The CDR3 is 17 amino acids. CDR3 DNA sequence: TGTGCCAGCAGCACGTGGTCCGGGACAGGGGGGGCCAACGTCCTGACTTTC. Its translation: CASSTWSGTGGANVLTF.

The sample holds a few counts of this clonotype. This chain joins TRBV12-3 or TRBV12-4 and TRBJ2-1; 7 nucleotides agree with TRBD1. Unmatched junction bases numbered 11, after V lost 6 bases and J lost 3 bases. The CDR3 totals 16 residues. CDR3 in amino acids: CASSTLRGSHYNEQFF. CDR3 bases: TGTGCCAGCAGCACCCTCAGGGGGTCACACTACAATGAGCAGTTCTTC.

The table lists this clonotype with a few counts. The rearrangement joins TRBV2 to TRBJ2-5; tentatively, D is TRBD1 (5 bases). Per germline, CDR1 SNHLY and CDR2 FYNNEI. The length of the CDR3 is 15 residues. Trimming removed 5 bases at V and 5 bases at J, with 18 bases between. This chain's CDR3 is CASSLGPTALETQYF. CDR3 in DNA: TGTGCCAGCAGTTTGGGGCCGACAGCCTTGGAGACCCAGTACTTC.

This clonotype was seen more than once but under ten times. The chain joins TRBV24-1 to TRBJ2-2; the D gene could be TRBD1 or TRBD2 (5 bases each). V lost 4 bases to trimming and J lost 3 bases, with 11 bases between them. This CDR3 is 15 amino acids long. Looked up from germline, CDR1 is KGHDR and CDR2 is SFDVKD. The CDR3 nucleotides are TGTGCCACCAGTGACCGGGACGGGTACACCGGGGAGCTGTTTTTT. Its translation is CATSDRDGYTGELFF.

The chain joins TRBV7-7 to TRBJ2-5; D not certain. The CDR3 contains 18 residues. Trimming cost V 4 bases and J 1 base, with 22 bases left between them. Per germline, CDR1 SSHAT and CDR2 FNYEAQ (reference sequence). This chain's CDR3 is CASSSSRFGIPSQETQYF. In nucleotides, the CDR3 is TGTGCCAGCAGCTCCAGCCGATTTGGGATCCCCTCCCAAGAGACCCAGTACTTC.

The rearrangement uses TRBV9 and TRBJ2-7; unclear D gene. V lost 0 bases, J lost 3 bases, and 10 bases lay in between. Germline CDR1 and CDR2: SGDLS and YYNGEE. There are 14 residues in the CDR3. CDR3 bases: TGTGCCAGCAGCGTAGAACCGATTCTCTACGAGCAGTACTTC. This translates into CASSVEPILYEQYF. The entire variable domain, with the rest obtained from reference TRBV9 and TRBJ2-7, is as follows: DSGVTQTPKHLITATGQRVTLRCSPRSGDLSVYWYQQSLDQGLQFLIQYYNGEERAKGNILERFSAQQFPDLHSELNLSSLELGDSALYFCASSVEPILYEQYFGPGTRLTVT.

The chain recombines TRBV12-3 or TRBV12-4 with TRBJ1-4; 7 bases line up with TRBD1. The V gene end was trimmed by 6 bases and the J gene end by 8 bases; junction bases not matched to a gene: 12. The CDR3 totals 15 residues. DNA for the CDR3: TGTGCCAGCAGCCGGACAGGACCCTTAGAGGAAAAACTGTTTTTT. This translates into CASSRTGPLEEKLFF.

This clonotype was seen a single time. CDR3 in amino acids: CASSLGLRGGELFF. As DNA, the CDR3 is TGTGCCAGCAGCTTAGGCCTCAGGGGCGGGGAGCTGTTTTTT. V usage is TRBV7-6 and J usage is TRBJ2-2; possible D gene TRBD1, 6 bases. Deletions cut 1 base from V and 7 bases from J, with 10 bases between. There are 14 residues in the CDR3. CDR1 is SGHVS, CDR2 FNYEAQ, per germline.

Note on this clonotype: A much larger clone is a single base away; this may be a read error. The chain recombines TRBV11-2 with TRBJ2-1; 7 positions agree with TRBD1. The junction had 3 bases not matched to a gene; V was cut back by 5 bases and J by 2 bases. The CDR3 contains 14 residues. Germline CDR1 is SGHAT and CDR2 is FQNNGV. CDR3: CASSRGQPYNEQFF. Written as DNA, the CDR3 is TGTGCCAGCAGCCGGGGACAGCCCTACAATGAGCAGTTCTTC.

This clonotype was counted between two and nine times. CDR3 nucleotides: TGTGCCAGCAGTTTATCAGGGACAGGGGGCGTAAATACGCAGTATTTT. Its translation: CASSLSGTGGVNTQYF. V is TRBV12-3 or TRBV12-4 and J is TRBJ2-3; 12 nucleotides match TRBD1. With 2 bases clipped from V and 7 bases from J, the junction kept 7 bases outside the gene matches. The CDR3 length is 16 residues.

This clonotype was seen many times. The chain has TRBV27 and TRBJ2-1; 7 nucleotides align to TRBD1. The CDR3 is 15 amino acids. The J segment lost 5 bases and the V segment lost 3 bases, leaving 7 bases of the junction unmatched. Germline V gene data show CDR1 as MNHEY and CDR2 as SMNVEV (reference sequence). CDR3 nucleotide sequence: TGTGCCAGCAGTTTGTGGCAGGGGGTCAACAATGAGCAGTTCTTC. Translation: CASSLWQGVNNEQFF.

The chain employs TRBV27 and TRBJ2-7, with no clear D. V lost 2 bases and J lost 2, with 16 bases in between. CDR1 is MNHEY, CDR2 SMNVEV, per germline (reference sequence). The CDR3 length is 16 residues. The CDR3 spells CASSLLGPIGAYEQYF. The DNA for the CDR3 is TGTGCCAGCAGTTTACTAGGACCAATCGGTGCCTACGAGCAGTACTTC.

This clonotype appeared a few times. This chain connects TRBV10-3 to TRBJ2-7; TRBD1 might be the D (6 bases). The CDR3 has 14 amino acids. V was shortened by 7 bases and J by 0 bases, with 13 bases between the two germline ends. Germline lookup yields CDR1 ENHRY and CDR2 SYGVKD. The CDR3 coding sequence is TGTGCCATCACTAAGACAGGTATCTCCTACGAGCAGTACTTC. Translating it yields CAITKTGISYEQYF.

This chain uses TRBV7-2 with TRBJ2-3; perhaps TRBD2 as D (5 bases). The germline V gene has CDR1 SGHTA and CDR2 FQGNSA. Trimming took off 3 bases at V and 6 bases at J, with 16 bases between the two ends. The CDR3 length is 15 residues. CDR3 coding DNA: TGTGCCAGCAGCTTTGGCGGACTGAGGGCTGATACGCAGTATTTT. Residues: CASSFGGLRADTQYF.

V and J are TRBV11-2 and TRBJ2-7, with a possible D match to TRBD1 (5 bases). Trimming removed 1 base at V and 3 bases at J, with 16 bases between. Germline CDR1 reads SGHAT; CDR2 reads FQNNGV. The CDR3 covers 16 residues. The CDR3 DNA is TGTGCCAGCAGCTTAGGATGGGCAGGGAAGATCTACGAGCAGTACTTC. Translated, it gives CASSLGWAGKIYEQYF.

The chain recombines TRBV20-1 with TRBJ1-3, with D perhaps TRBD1 (6 bases). Trimming left V 5 bases short and J 0 bases short, with 11 bases between. The CDR3 consists of 14 residues. The germline V gene encodes CDR1 DFQATT and CDR2 SNEGSKA (reference sequence). CDR3 sequence reads: CSARGQTSGNTIYF. The CDR3 coding sequence is TGCAGTGCTCGTGGACAGACCTCTGGAAACACCATATATTTT.

The chain has TRBV7-9 and TRBJ2-7; no definite D call. The CDR3 is 13 residues long. CDR1 is SEHNR, CDR2 FQNEAQ, per germline (reference sequence). V was clipped by 5 bases and J by 4 bases, with 12 bases between them. The CDR3 here is CASSAPILYEQYF. The CDR3 bases are TGTGCCAGCAGCGCCCCGATCCTTTACGAGCAGTACTTC. Complete variable domain (other parts from reference TRBV7-9 and TRBJ2-7): DTGVSQNPRHKITKRGQNVTFRCDPISEHNRLYWYRQTLGQGPEFLTYFQNEAQLEKSRLLSDRFSAERPKGSFSTLEIQRTEQGDSAMYLCASSAPILYEQYFGPGTRLTVT.

The chain has TRBV6-2 or TRBV6-3 and TRBJ2-3; 7 nucleotides match TRBD1. This CDR3 is built from 16 residues. Germline assignment: CDR1 MNHEY and CDR2 SVGEGT. Germline trimming cut 6 bases from V and 1 base from J; bases unmatched to any gene: 10. This CDR3 reads CASRASGGQRTDTQYF. In DNA form, the CDR3 reads TGTGCCAGCAGAGCATCAGGGGGACAGCGCACAGATACGCAGTATTTT.

There are a few counts of this clonotype. The chain links TRBV12-3 or TRBV12-4 to TRBJ2-7; D is possibly TRBD2 (7 bases). This CDR3 has 14 amino acids. Trimming pared 7 bases from V and 2 bases from J, leaving 15 bases between. The CDR3 DNA follows: TGTGCCAGCACGAAAGGGGGGACTACCTACGAGCAGTACTTC. This codes for CASTKGGTTYEQYF.

This clonotype has a handful of counts. The V call is TRBV18, the J call TRBJ2-7; D is unclear. Germline CDR1 KGHSH, CDR2 LQKENI. The V gene lost 2 bases and the J gene lost 7 bases, with 6 bases spanning the gap. The CDR3 loop spans 11 amino acids. CDR3 sequence: CASSPVGEQYF. The CDR3 DNA sequence: TGTGCCAGCTCACCAGTGGGGGAGCAGTACTTC.

The chain carries TRBV12-5 and TRBJ1-2; D is possibly TRBD1 (5 bases). Per germline, CDR1 LGHNT and CDR2 FRNRAP. The length of the CDR3 is 11 residues. Trimming removed 6 bases from V and 9 bases from J, with 11 bases in between. The DNA for the CDR3 is TGTGCTAGTGGCGGCGACAGCCGCTACACCTTC. This translates into CASGGDSRYTF.

This clonotype turned up a few times. V and J are TRBV12-3 or TRBV12-4 and TRBJ1-5; TRBD1 matches 7 bases. The V segment lost 4 bases and the J segment 3 bases; nucleotides outside the gene matches: 6. This CDR3 comprises 15 residues. CDR3: CASSSDREYNQPQHF. In DNA form, the CDR3 reads TGTGCCAGCAGTTCAGACAGGGAGTACAATCAGCCCCAGCATTTT.

The CDR3 loop is CAWSVTQGSSYNEQFF. CDR3 nucleotide sequence: TGTGCCTGGAGTGTAACTCAGGGGAGCTCCTACAATGAGCAGTTCTTC. This chain uses TRBV30 with TRBJ2-1, with D maybe TRBD1 (6 bases). V was pared by 0 bases and J by 0 bases, with 12 bases between. The V gene's germline CDR1 is GTSNPN and CDR2 SVGIG (reference sequence). CDR3 length equals 16 residues.

This clonotype was counted a few times. J is TRBJ2-7 and V is TRBV4-2; D remains unclear. CDR3 size: 12 residues. The V gene's germline CDR1 is LGHNA and CDR2 YNFKEQ. V was pared by 2 bases and J by 1 base, with 3 bases between. CDR3 loop: CASSQPSYEQYF. The CDR3 bases are TGTGCCAGCAGCCAACCATCCTACGAGCAGTACTTC.

V is TRBV20-1 and J is TRBJ2-3; 10 nucleotides line up with TRBD2. This CDR3 contains 15 residues. Germline V gene sequence: CDR1 DFQATT, CDR2 SNEGSKA (reference sequence). With 0 bases clipped from V and 4 bases from J, the junction kept 4 bases outside the gene matches. For the CDR3, the DNA is TGCAGTGCTAGAGATCCTAGCGGGAGATCAGATACGCAGTATTTT. Its translation: CSARDPSGRSDTQYF.